This T cell receptor (beta chain) originates from a study of breast tumors, draining lymph nodes, adjacent tissues. Study conclusions and caveats: Data only fit, rather than demonstrated, lymph node origin of most tumor T cells.

MiXCR, applied by TCRdb to the multiplex PCR reads, yields one record per CDR3 protein. The sample consists of 150,000 to 200,000 distinct CDR3 sequences, 30% to 35% of them appearing once. This clonotype showed up many times. Its specificity is not known. The lymph nodes were axillary draining lymph nodes from breast cancer patients. The germline V gene encodes CDR1 LNHDA and CDR2 SQIVND (reference sequence). Trimming cost V 3 bases and J 5 bases, with 11 bases left between them. CDR3 size: 13 residues. This TCR was sampled from a female donor with breast cancer. Some clones in this sample may be carry-over from other donors' samples. The chain couples TRBV19 to TRBJ2-7; D may be TRBD1 or TRBD2 (5 bases each). What was sequenced was axillary lymph node tissue. The CDR3 is CASSMNRDHEQYF. The CDR3 DNA is TGTGCCAGTAGTATGAATAGGGACCACGAGCAGTACTTC.